Listed here are 24 T cell receptor beta chains from one sample, sequenced in a study of T cells in Graves' hyperthyroidism and ophthalmopathy. TCR beta CDR3 sequences were amplified from RNA transcripts. With the HTBI primer set, the TCR CDR3 went through a first round of RT-PCR. TCRdb passed the multiplex PCR reads through MiXCR, listing each CDR3 protein once. The sample carries approximately 400,000 distinct CDR3 sequences, about 15% recorded once. Sequenced input: blood. The origin of the receptors is a woman younger than 45 with Graves' hyperthyroidism.

The CDR3 bases are TGTGCCAGCACAGGTGGGACTCCTAACACCGGGGAGCTGTTTTTT. It encodes CASTGGTPNTGELFF. The chain carries TRBV11-3 and TRBJ2-2; TRBD2 might be the D (6 bases). V was pared by 7 bases and J by 2 bases, with 14 bases between. There are 15 residues in the CDR3. The germline gives CDR1 SGHNT, CDR2 YENEEA.

This clonotype was picked up many times. V gene TRBV28 combines with J gene TRBJ2-7; D gene uncertain. The ends were cut back, 6 bases at V and 4 bases at J, with 10 bases in the middle. From germline, CDR1 is MDHEN and CDR2 SYDVKM. The CDR3 is made up of 12 amino acids. CDR3 amino acids: CASSLVPYEQYF. CDR3 nucleotides: TGTGCCAGCAGCTTAGTGCCGTACGAGCAGTACTTC.

The CDR3 loop is CASSLRGQGGNYGYTF. The DNA for the CDR3 is TGTGCCAGCAGTTTAAGGGGACAGGGGGGGAACTATGGCTACACCTTC. The chain couples TRBV27 to TRBJ1-2; 11 bases fit TRBD1. This CDR3 has 16 amino acids. CDR1 is MNHEY and CDR2 is SMNVEV in the germline V gene (reference sequence). V shed 2 bases, J shed 2 bases, and the junction held 4 bases outside the gene matches.

This CDR3 reads CASSSLQGGNEKLFF. The CDR3 DNA is TGTGCCAGCAGTTCCCTACAGGGAGGTAATGAAAAACTGTTTTTT. This chain connects TRBV28 to TRBJ1-4; D perhaps matches TRBD1 (6 bases). Germline V lookup: CDR1 MDHEN, CDR2 SYDVKM. Trimming left V 4 bases short and J 4 bases short, with 13 bases between. CDR3 length: 15 residues.

This clonotype was picked up many times. The chain is built from TRBV2 and TRBJ2-1, with 10 bases lining up with TRBD2. The CDR3 is 13 residues long. The germline V gene encodes CDR1 SNHLY and CDR2 FYNNEI. Losses at the gene ends were 6 bases for V and 9 bases for J; bases not matched to a gene: 5. Here the CDR3 DNA reads TGTGCCAGCAGCCAGGAGCGGGAGGGTGAGCAGTTCTTC. The encoded protein is CASSQEREGEQFF.

This clonotype has a handful of counts. The V gene is TRBV19, the J gene TRBJ2-1; TRBD2 aligns across 11 bases. Germline V gives CDR1 LNHDA, CDR2 SQIVND (reference sequence). Trimming at V came to 3 bases and at J to 2 bases, leaving 3 bases not matched to a gene. The CDR3 runs 16 residues. CDR3 sequence reads: CASSITSGSPYNEQFF. CDR3 DNA sequence: TGTGCCAGTAGTATTACTAGCGGGAGTCCCTACAATGAGCAGTTCTTC.

The chain employs TRBV7-3 and TRBJ2-1, with D hard to call. The CDR3 runs 15 residues. The V end lost 5 bases, the J end lost 3 bases, and 14 bases lay between the germline ends. Germline assignment: CDR1 SGHTA and CDR2 FQGTGA. The CDR3 here is CASSALGMSYNEQFF. The DNA of the CDR3 is TGTGCCAGCAGCGCCCTAGGGATGAGCTACAATGAGCAGTTCTTC.

Only a few counts were recorded for this clonotype. DNA for the CDR3: TGTGCCAGCAGTTTAGATTGGGGGGTCCCCCTCCACTTT. Protein: CASSLDWGVPLHF. This chain connects TRBV27 to TRBJ1-6, with D perhaps matching TRBD1 (5 bases). The germline V gene encodes CDR1 MNHEY and CDR2 SMNVEV (reference sequence). The CDR3 spans 13 residues. The V gene lost 2 bases and the J gene lost 13 bases, with 12 bases spanning the gap.

This chain connects TRBV27 to TRBJ1-1, with D hard to call. Germline-derived CDR1 and CDR2 are MNHEY and SMNVEV (reference sequence). The length of the CDR3 is 14 residues. V dropped 0 bases and J dropped 3 bases, with 8 bases sitting between them. This chain's CDR3 is CASSLSTPHTEAFF. The CDR3 DNA is TGTGCCAGCAGTTTATCGACACCTCACACTGAAGCTTTCTTT.

This clonotype was recorded at least ten times. The chain has TRBV20-1 and TRBJ2-1; D not resolved. The CDR3 loop spans 16 amino acids. Germline lookup yields CDR1 DFQATT and CDR2 SNEGSKA (reference sequence). Trimming stripped 0 bases from V and 0 bases from J, with 12 bases between. The CDR3 sequence: CSARDYSRSSYNEQFF. Here the CDR3 DNA reads TGCAGTGCTAGAGATTATTCTAGAAGCTCCTACAATGAGCAGTTCTTC.

At least ten counts were recorded for this clonotype. The genes are TRBV7-8 and TRBJ1-4; the D is unclear. Trimming removed 0 bases at V and 5 bases at J, with 13 bases between. Germline CDR1 SGHVS, CDR2 FQNEAQ. This CDR3 region has 16 residues. CDR3 residues: CASSLARSWKNEKLFF. In nucleotides, the CDR3 is TGTGCCAGCAGCTTAGCACGTTCCTGGAAGAATGAAAAACTGTTTTTT.

This clonotype was counted ten times or more. The V and J genes are TRBV29-1 and TRBJ1-5, with 7 bases that match TRBD1. Germline V gene sequence: CDR1 SQVTM, CDR2 ANQGSEA. V shed 5 bases, J shed 0 bases, and the junction held 10 bases outside the gene matches. The CDR3 runs 16 residues. CDR3 in DNA: TGCAGCGTTATATTAACTGGGACAGATAGCAATCAGCCCCAGCATTTT. This translates into CSVILTGTDSNQPQHF.

J is TRBJ2-7 and V is TRBV28, with 14 bases fitting TRBD2. Germline V gene sequence: CDR1 MDHEN, CDR2 SYDVKM. This CDR3 has 16 residues. V shed 5 bases and J 6 bases; nucleotides not matched to a gene: 9. DNA for the CDR3: TGTGCCAGCAGTCCGGGGGGGACTAGCGGGAGTGGCGAGCAGTACTTC. It is translated as CASSPGGTSGSGEQYF. Full variable domain (remainder filled in from reference TRBV28 and TRBJ2-7): DVKVTQSSRYLVKRTGEKVFLECVQDMDHENMFWYRQDPGLGLRLIYFSYDVKMKEKGDIPEGYSVSREKKERFSLILESASTNQTSMYLCASSPGGTSGSGEQYFGPGTRLTVT.

V is TRBV18 and J is TRBJ2-1, with 12 bases that match TRBD2. This CDR3 region has 17 residues. V was pared by 3 bases and J by 7 bases, with 10 bases of the junction left unmatched. Germline V gene lookup returns CDR1 KGHSH and CDR2 LQKENI. CDR3 coding DNA: TGTGCCAGCTCACCCCCGGGACTAGCGGGTGGCCTGAATGAGCAGTTCTTC. Translating gives CASSPPGLAGGLNEQFF.

This clonotype came up many times. This chain links TRBV7-9 with TRBJ1-1; TRBD1 agrees at 8 bases. The J segment lost 10 bases and the V segment lost 5 bases, leaving 6 bases of the junction unmatched. This CDR3 is 12 amino acids long. Germline V gives CDR1 SEHNR, CDR2 FQNEAQ (reference sequence). The CDR3 loop reads CASSRDRNGAFF. Written as DNA, the CDR3 is TGTGCCAGCAGCCGGGACAGGAATGGAGCTTTCTTT.

The V call is TRBV12-3 or TRBV12-4, the J call TRBJ2-5; TRBD2 matches 12 bases. The CDR3 has 16 residues. J gave up 4 bases and V 6 bases, and 9 bases lay outside the gene matches. In nucleotides, the CDR3 is TGTGCCAGCAGCCCCCTAGCGGGAGGGCCCCCAGAGACCCAGTACTTC. Its translation: CASSPLAGGPPETQYF.

This clonotype turned up a few times. The CDR3 DNA follows: TGTGCCAGCAGCCCGTTAGCGGGAGCGGACACCGGGGAGCTGTTTTTT. The encoded protein is CASSPLAGADTGELFF. The V and J genes are TRBV7-3 and TRBJ2-2, with TRBD2 identical over 9 bases. CDR1 and CDR2 from the germline V gene are SGHTA and FQGTGA. This CDR3 has 16 residues. The V gene end was trimmed by 5 bases and the J gene end by 3 bases; junction bases not matched to a gene: 7.

This clonotype was seen only a few times. This chain connects TRBV4-2 to TRBJ1-2; D unclear. Trimming took 2 bases from V and 7 from J, leaving 11 bases between them. This CDR3 has 13 residues. Germline-derived CDR1 and CDR2 are LGHNA and YNFKEQ. CDR3 coding DNA: TGTGCCAGCAGCCAACCCCCGGCCTCTGGCTACACCTTC. The encoded protein is CASSQPPASGYTF.

This clonotype was observed at least ten times. The J gene is TRBJ1-6, the V gene TRBV20-1; 7 bases are a match to TRBD1. Per the germline V gene, CDR1 is DFQATT and CDR2 is SNEGSKA (reference sequence). The CDR3 covers 14 residues. The V segment lost 3 bases and the J segment 7 bases; nucleotides outside the gene matches: 6. CDR3 bases: TGCAGTGCTAGCCGGGACAGAAAGAATTCACCCCTCCACTTT. Translation gives CSASRDRKNSPLHF.

This clonotype has at least ten counts. This chain uses TRBV27 with TRBJ2-5, with TRBD1 matching 7 bases. Germline V gene data show CDR1 as MNHEY and CDR2 as SMNVEV (reference sequence). CDR3 length equals 13 residues. V shed 8 bases, J shed 5 bases, and the junction held 8 bases outside the gene matches. Written as DNA, the CDR3 is TGTGCCAGCGGGAGACAGGGCCGGGAGACCCAGTACTTC. The encoded protein is CASGRQGRETQYF.

This clonotype was seen only a few times. The gene calls are TRBV11-2 and TRBJ2-3, with TRBD1 matching 12 bases. CDR1 is SGHAT and CDR2 is FQNNGV in the germline V gene. V shed 2 bases, J shed 0 bases, and the junction held 15 bases outside the gene matches. The CDR3 runs 21 residues. The CDR3 DNA sequence: TGTGCCAGCAGCTTATATATGATGGCGGGACAGGGGGCTTCTAGCACAGATACGCAGTATTTT. It codes for CASSLYMMAGQGASSTDTQYF.

The chain employs TRBV7-9 and TRBJ2-7; no definite D call. Germline CDR1 reads SEHNR; CDR2 reads FQNEAQ (reference sequence). The ends were cut back, 4 bases at V and 5 bases at J, with 12 bases in the middle. The CDR3 runs to 13 residues. The CDR3 nucleotides are TGTGCCAGCAGCTCCTCGCCAGGCCACGAGCAGTACTTC. Encoded protein: CASSSSPGHEQYF. The full variable domain, completed using reference TRBV7-9 and TRBJ2-7, is DTGVSQNPRHKITKRGQNVTFRCDPISEHNRLYWYRQTLGQGPEFLTYFQNEAQLEKSRLLSDRFSAERPKGSFSTLEIQRTEQGDSAMYLCASSSSPGHEQYFGPGTRLTVT.

This chain uses TRBV29-1 with TRBJ1-1; D possibly corresponds to TRBD1 (5 bases). Germline V gives CDR1 SQVTM, CDR2 ANQGSEA. The CDR3 extends over 12 amino acids. V was shortened by 3 bases and J by 10 bases, with 15 bases between the two germline ends. The CDR3 here is CSVDGQGRIAFF. DNA of the CDR3: TGCAGCGTTGACGGCCAGGGACGAATAGCTTTCTTT.

In this sample, this clonotype turned up many times. V gene TRBV5-1 combines with J gene TRBJ2-1; maybe TRBD2 (6 bases). The V end was cut by 4 bases, the J end by 5 bases, with 22 bases between. The CDR3 is 17 residues long. Germline V gene sequence: CDR1 SGHRS, CDR2 YFSETQ. The CDR3 region has the DNA TGCGCCAGCAGCCTATACGGGGTCTGGGAGCGGGACAATGAGCAGTTCTTC. The encoded protein is CASSLYGVWERDNEQFF. The full variable domain, its missing parts supplied by reference TRBV5-1 and TRBJ2-1, is KAGVTQTPRYLIKTRGQQVTLSCSPISGHRSVSWYQQTPGQGLQFLFEYFSETQRNKGNFPGRFSGRQFSNSRSEMNVSTLELGDSALYLCASSLYGVWERDNEQFFGPGTRLTVL.